A single sample is the source of the 10 T cell receptor beta chains below, sequenced in a study of blood T cells in healthy people across ages. Alongside a J-beta primer mix, a sample-barcoded 5' primer served in a second PCR lasting about 7 to 12 cycles. One entry per CDR3 protein, called by TCRdb with MiXCR from the 5' RACE reads. The table records roughly 900,000 distinct CDR3 sequences, 48% of them present only once. Sequences were obtained from blood. The receptors shown here come from a man between 25 and 39 years old in good health.

This chain links TRBV6-2 or TRBV6-3 with TRBJ2-5, with 9 bases matching TRBD2. Germline values: CDR1 MNHEY, CDR2 SVGEGT. The CDR3 is 16 residues long. Trimming cost V 6 bases and J 5 bases; bases outside gene matches: 13. The CDR3 DNA is TGTGCCAGCAGCTCCACCCTAGCGGGGTTAGGGGAGACCCAGTACTTC. This codes for CASSSTLAGLGETQYF.

This clonotype was seen a handful of times. V is TRBV27 and J is TRBJ2-1, with D tentatively TRBD1 (6 bases). The germline V gene encodes CDR1 MNHEY and CDR2 SMNVEV (reference sequence). Trimming shortened V by 4 bases and J by 10 bases, and 17 bases separated the two germline ends. CDR3 size: 14 residues. CDR3 sequence (DNA): TGTGCCAGCAGTTGGAGACAGGAGAATGAGGAGCAGTTCTTC. Amino acids: CASSWRQENEEQFF.

The chain couples TRBV3-1 to TRBJ2-3; TRBD2 is a possible D gene (5 bases). CDR1 is LGHDT and CDR2 is YNNKEL in the germline V gene (reference sequence). V shed 3 bases and J shed 8 bases, with 9 bases lying between them. The CDR3 has 12 amino acids. For the CDR3, the DNA is TGTGCCAGCAGCCACGGGGAGTCTACGCAGTATTTT. It yields the protein CASSHGESTQYF.

The V call is TRBV29-1, the J call TRBJ2-5, with 13 bases that match TRBD2. CDR1 and CDR2 (germline): SQVTM, ANQGSEA. J lost 1 base, V lost 6 bases, and 8 bases had no gene match. The CDR3 contains 16 residues. Here the CDR3 DNA reads TGCAGCGTCGCCCTGGGACTAGCGGGGACCCAAGAGACCCAGTACTTC. Encoded protein: CSVALGLAGTQETQYF.

V and J are TRBV2 and TRBJ2-5; tentatively, D is TRBD1 or TRBD2 (6 bases each). The germline V gene encodes CDR1 SNHLY and CDR2 FYNNEI. Trimming took 2 bases from V and 5 from J, leaving 12 bases between them. The CDR3 runs 14 residues. The CDR3 spells CASSETGARETQYF. The CDR3 nucleotides are TGTGCCAGCAGTGAAACGGGGGCGCGGGAGACCCAGTACTTC.

The chain is built from TRBV20-1 and TRBJ1-2; the match to TRBD1 covers 7 bases. The CDR3 is made up of 16 amino acids. From germline, CDR1 is DFQATT and CDR2 SNEGSKA (reference sequence). With 1 base clipped from V and 1 base from J, the junction kept 9 bases outside the gene matches. The CDR3: CSARGAGDSLNYGYTF. The DNA for the CDR3 is TGCAGTGCTAGAGGGGCTGGGGACAGCCTTAACTATGGCTACACCTTC.

A few counts support this clonotype. The chain links TRBV29-1 to TRBJ2-6; TRBD1 agrees at 9 bases. This CDR3 spans 18 amino acids. Germline-derived CDR1 and CDR2 are SQVTM and ANQGSEA. The ends lost 7 bases at V and 0 bases at J; junction bases unmatched: 13. CDR3 sequence reads: CSAAGGTGSISGANVLTF. The DNA for the CDR3 is TGCAGCGCCGCCGGGGGGACAGGGTCTATCTCTGGGGCCAACGTCCTGACTTTC.

Details on this clonotype: Its ends do not fully match the called genes, so a read error is possible. This chain links TRBV7-2 with TRBJ2-4; TRBD1 matches 7 bases. CDR3 length: 15 residues. Germline CDR1 SGHTA, CDR2 FQGNSA. CDR3 residues: CASSLGGGPTYGQYF. The CDR3 DNA follows: TGCGCCAGCAGCTTAGGGGGCGGTCCGACCTACGGGCAGTACTTC.

V and J are TRBV11-2 and TRBJ1-6; D possibly corresponds to TRBD1 (5 bases). CDR3 length equals 16 residues. Germline assignment: CDR1 SGHAT and CDR2 FQNNGV. Trimming took off 3 bases at V and 5 bases at J, with 14 bases between the two ends. In DNA form, the CDR3 reads TGTGCCAGCAGCTTTAGTGGGGCGGGGGATAATTCACCCCTCCACTTT. Translation: CASSFSGAGDNSPLHF.

This chain joins TRBV9 and TRBJ1-4; 9 positions agree with TRBD1. The CDR3 spans 16 residues. Germline CDR1 and CDR2: SGDLS and YYNGEE. J gave up 3 bases and V 4 bases, and 7 bases lay outside the gene matches. The CDR3 region has the DNA TGTGCCAGCAGCTCTACACAGGGGGCGCCTAATGAAAAACTGTTTTTT. Amino acids: CASSSTQGAPNEKLFF.